Listed here are 25 T cell receptor beta chains from one sample, sequenced in a study of identical twins. TCRdb used MiXCR to reprocess the 5' RACE reads, holding one entry per CDR3 protein. The sample carries about 530,000 distinct CDR3 sequences, approximately 20% recorded once. These data were likewise used in another study, on yellow fever vaccine responses in identical twins.

The source material was CD4+ T cells sorted from blood. These receptors were collected from a woman aged 18-30 years in good health.

V is TRBV2 and J is TRBJ1-1, with a weak D call TRBD1 (5 bases). The CDR3 is 18 residues long. The V end lost 2 bases, the J end lost 1 base, and 20 bases lay between the germline ends. Germline CDR1 reads SNHLY; CDR2 reads FYNNEI. DNA for the CDR3: TGTGCCAGCAGTGAAAAAAGGGGATCGAGCCCGGGGAACACTGAAGCTTTCTTT. This gives the protein CASSEKRGSSPGNTEAFF.

This clonotype was observed a handful of times. The CDR3 sequence is CASSPSRVTYEQYF. For the CDR3, the DNA is TGCGCCAGCAGCCCGTCCAGGGTAACCTACGAGCAGTACTTC. The gene calls are TRBV4-1 and TRBJ2-7; D is perhaps TRBD1 (5 bases). CDR1 MGHRA and CDR2 YSYEKL come from the germline V gene. The CDR3 has 14 amino acids. Trimming left V 4 bases short and J 2 bases short, with 12 bases between.

The V gene is TRBV18, the J gene TRBJ2-7; 10 bases match TRBD2. The CDR3 sequence is 15 residues long. Germline CDR1 and CDR2: KGHSH and LQKENI. Unmatched junction bases numbered 6, after V lost 3 bases and J lost 4 bases. CDR3 DNA: TGTGCCAGCTCACCCCGGACTAGCGGACCGTACGAGCAGTACTTC. Its translation: CASSPRTSGPYEQYF.

The chain couples TRBV5-6 to TRBJ2-7, with 7 bases fitting TRBD2. V gave up 4 bases and J gave up 6 bases; unmatched junction bases: 13. The length of the CDR3 is 15 residues. The V gene's germline CDR1 is SGHDT and CDR2 YYEEEE. The DNA for the CDR3 is TGTGCCAGCAGCCACCCCGGGACTATCGTTGCCGAGCAGTACTTC. Protein: CASSHPGTIVAEQYF. Variable domain in full (rest from reference TRBV5-6 and TRBJ2-7): DAGVTQSPTHLIKTRGQQVTLRCSPKSGHDTVSWYQQALGQGPQFIFQYYEEEERQRGNFPDRFSGHQFPNYSSELNVNALLLGDSALYLCASSHPGTIVAEQYFGPGTRLTVT.

A few counts support this clonotype. The CDR3 DNA sequence: TGCGCCAGCAGCCCGGCCGACAGGGTTGGGCAAGAGACCCAGTACTTC. Amino acids: CASSPADRVGQETQYF. The rearrangement joins TRBV5-1 to TRBJ2-5; TRBD1 aligns across 7 bases. Germline CDR1 reads SGHRS; CDR2 reads YFSETQ. V shed 4 bases, J shed 2 bases, and the junction held 11 bases outside the gene matches. CDR3 length equals 16 residues.

The V and J genes are TRBV4-1 and TRBJ1-2; 7 positions match TRBD1. CDR1 and CDR2 (germline): MGHRA, YSYEKL. V gave up 1 base and J gave up 0 bases; unmatched junction bases: 5. The CDR3 is 16 residues long. DNA of the CDR3: TGCGCCAGCAGCCAAGCAACAGGGGTACCTAACTATGGCTACACCTTC. Encoded protein: CASSQATGVPNYGYTF.

This clonotype has only a few counts. This sequence joins TRBV12-3 or TRBV12-4 and TRBJ1-6; possible D gene TRBD1, 6 bases. CDR3 size: 13 residues. Trimming stripped 6 bases from V and 7 bases from J, with 10 bases between. This CDR3 is CASSRTGNSPLHF. In DNA, the CDR3 is TGTGCCAGCAGCCGAACAGGGAATTCACCCCTCCACTTT.

As to this clonotype: The final CDR3 position lacks the conserved phenylalanine or tryptophan, pointing to a likely read error. The rearrangement links TRBV29-1 to TRBJ2-7; unclear D gene. The CDR3 contains 13 residues. Germline V gives CDR1 SQVTM, CDR2 ANQGSEA. The ends were cut back, 4 bases at V and 5 bases at J, with 15 bases in the middle. CDR3 in DNA: TGCAGCGTTGTGGCAGATCGAAGGAACGAGCAGTACTCC. Its translation: CSVVADRRNEQYS.

The rearrangement joins TRBV7-2 to TRBJ1-3, with a tentative D call TRBD1 (6 bases). This CDR3 is 14 amino acids long. Looked up from germline, CDR1 is SGHTA and CDR2 is FQGNSA. V shed 2 bases and J shed 3 bases, with 8 bases lying between them. The CDR3 spells CASSLNRVGNTIYF. The CDR3 region has the DNA TGTGCCAGCAGCTTAAACAGGGTTGGAAACACCATATATTTT.

This clonotype has a handful of counts. This chain joins TRBV10-2 and TRBJ2-1, with unresolved D. CDR1 and CDR2 from the germline V gene are WSHSY and SAAADI. The CDR3 loop spans 14 amino acids. V was shortened by 10 bases and J by 2 bases, with 15 bases between the two germline ends. The CDR3, as DNA: TGCGCCACTACCGGGCAGTTAGCCTACAATGAGCAGTTCTTC. As protein: CATTGQLAYNEQFF.

DNA of the CDR3: TGTGCCAGCAGTAGGCGGGGGGGCCTGTATGGTGAGCAGTTCTTC. Translating gives CASSRRGGLYGEQFF. V usage is TRBV6-1 and J usage is TRBJ2-1; 9 bases fit TRBD2. With V trimmed by 5 bases and J by 9 bases, 11 bases remained unmatched. This CDR3 has 15 residues. CDR1 and CDR2 from the germline V gene are MNHNS and SASEGT.

The V and J genes are TRBV24-1 and TRBJ2-1; the match to TRBD1 covers 9 bases. Germline CDR1 reads KGHDR; CDR2 reads SFDVKD. After removal of 4 bases from V and 6 bases from J, the junction contained 9 bases not matched to a gene. The CDR3 length is 16 residues. CDR3 nucleotide sequence: TGTGCCACCAGTGAAGCCGGGACAGGGTCCCTCAATGAGCAGTTCTTC. It encodes CATSEAGTGSLNEQFF.

The V gene is TRBV12-3 or TRBV12-4, the J gene TRBJ2-1; D is undetermined. There are 16 residues in the CDR3. The V end lost 7 bases, the J end lost 5 bases, and 21 bases lay between the germline ends. The CDR3 bases are TGTGCCAGCAATACCCTCGGCAGATCCGGTCACAATGAGCAGTTCTTC. As protein: CASNTLGRSGHNEQFF.

The chain has TRBV20-1 and TRBJ2-1; D gene unclear. Germline CDR1 DFQATT, CDR2 SNEGSKA (reference sequence). The CDR3 covers 16 residues. V was shortened by 3 bases and J by 0 bases, with 15 bases between the two germline ends. In DNA, the CDR3 is TGCAGTGCTAGGCGATTAGTTTTCAGCTCCTACAATGAGCAGTTCTTC. Protein product: CSARRLVFSSYNEQFF.

The rearrangement joins TRBV29-1 to TRBJ1-3; D perhaps matches TRBD1 (6 bases). The CDR3 is made up of 13 amino acids. The germline CDR1 and CDR2 sequences are SQVTM and ANQGSEA. Trimming stripped 4 bases from V and 2 bases from J, with 9 bases between. This chain's CDR3 is CSVGTAPGNTIYF. CDR3 DNA: TGCAGCGTTGGGACAGCGCCTGGAAACACCATATATTTT.

This chain connects TRBV6-1 to TRBJ2-2; no clear D gene. Germline CDR1 and CDR2: MNHNS and SASEGT. Trimming removed 7 bases at V and 4 bases at J, with 13 bases between. The CDR3 consists of 14 residues. For the CDR3, the DNA is TGTGCCAGCATAGGAGTACGCGGCACCGGGGAGCTGTTTTTT. Protein: CASIGVRGTGELFF.

This clonotype was observed a few times. The J gene is TRBJ2-2, the V gene TRBV27; 7 nucleotides align to TRBD2. The CDR3 is 16 amino acids. Germline V gives CDR1 MNHEY, CDR2 SMNVEV (reference sequence). The junction had 10 bases not matched to a gene; V was cut back by 4 bases and J by 5 bases. The CDR3 DNA reads as TGTGCCAGCAGTTCCCGACCGAGGCGGGAGACCGGGGAGCTGTTTTTT. Translated: CASSSRPRRETGELFF.

V is TRBV7-9 and J is TRBJ1-2; D gene ambiguous. The CDR3 is made up of 13 amino acids. Germline V CDR1 and CDR2: SEHNR, FQNEAQ (reference sequence). The V and J ends lost 2 bases and 10 bases respectively, with 14 bases between them. This CDR3 reads CASSLSQAGDYTF. Here the CDR3 DNA reads TGTGCCAGCAGCTTAAGCCAGGCCGGGGACTACACCTTC.

The J gene is TRBJ2-7, the V gene TRBV10-3; 8 bases agree with TRBD1. The germline V gene encodes CDR1 ENHRY and CDR2 SYGVKD. This CDR3 spans 14 amino acids. J was trimmed by 1 base and V by 6 bases; bases with no gene match: 5. CDR3 in amino acids: CAIRRTGNSYEQYF. The CDR3 DNA reads TGTGCCATCAGACGGACAGGGAATTCCTACGAGCAGTACTTC.

The V and J genes are TRBV6-5 and TRBJ1-4; D uncertain. Looked up from germline, CDR1 is MNHEY and CDR2 is SVGAGI. The CDR3 runs to 13 residues. V lost 0 bases and J 14 bases, leaving 13 bases between the germline ends. The CDR3 DNA is TGTGCCAGCAGTTACTCGAACGGACTACCCCTGTTTTTT. This encodes CASSYSNGLPLFF.

The CDR3, as DNA: TGTGCCAGCAGCTCCCGTGGGGGACTAGCGGGCGTCAATGAGCAGTTCTTC. Protein: CASSSRGGLAGVNEQFF. The chain recombines TRBV7-2 with TRBJ2-1, with 12 bases that match TRBD2. CDR3 length equals 17 residues. With 4 bases clipped from V and 6 bases from J, the junction kept 10 bases outside the gene matches. Per germline, CDR1 SGHTA and CDR2 FQGNSA.

This clonotype has only a few counts. This chain joins TRBV11-2 and TRBJ2-2, with D perhaps being TRBD1 or TRBD2 (5 bases each). The germline V gene has CDR1 SGHAT and CDR2 FQNNGV. Trimming cost V 5 bases and J 2 bases, with 15 bases left between them. The CDR3 has 16 residues. Here the CDR3 DNA reads TGTGCCAGCAGCCCTAGCTTTGGACACAACACCGGGGAGCTGTTTTTT. It translates to CASSPSFGHNTGELFF.

This clonotype appeared a few times. This chain uses TRBV4-1 with TRBJ2-5; D assignment may be TRBD1 or TRBD2 (5 bases each). The germline CDR1 and CDR2 sequences are MGHRA and YSYEKL. This CDR3 is built from 14 residues. Trimming took 3 bases from V and 5 from J, leaving 13 bases between them. CDR3: CASSHTGTGETQYF. The CDR3 DNA reads as TGCGCCAGCAGCCACACCGGGACGGGGGAGACCCAGTACTTC.

This clonotype was counted a few times. The chain recombines TRBV12-3 or TRBV12-4 with TRBJ2-1; 9 bases align to TRBD2. With V trimmed by 4 bases and J by 1 base, 17 bases remained unmatched. This CDR3 contains 20 residues. The CDR3 nucleotides are TGTGCCAGCAGTTCCCCTCTGGCGGGAGGGCGGTCTGGGTCCTACAATGAGCAGTTCTTC. Residues: CASSSPLAGGRSGSYNEQFF.

The chain employs TRBV20-1 and TRBJ2-5, with 9 bases lining up with TRBD2. The V gene's germline CDR1 is DFQATT and CDR2 SNEGSKA (reference sequence). The CDR3 has 13 residues. Losses at the gene ends were 6 bases for V and 5 bases for J; bases not matched to a gene: 7. CDR3 sequence reads: CSASRGREETQYF. The CDR3, as DNA: TGCAGTGCCTCTCGCGGGAGGGAGGAGACCCAGTACTTC.